This entry lists 30 T cell receptor beta chains sequenced from one sample in a study of OX40 agonist ivuxolimab in advanced cancers. The method was immunoSEQ multiplex PCR; TCRdb's version includes in-frame clones alone and lacks a portion of them. The table records more than 45,000 clones, 91% of them present only once. This specimen was CD4+ or CD8+ T cells sorted from blood, taken in a trial of the OX40 agonist ivuxolimab. These receptors all come from an adult with an advanced solid tumor such as melanoma, head and neck, liver or kidney cancer.

The chain carries TRBV6-1 and TRBJ2-7; 8 positions agree with TRBD1. The CDR3 loop spans 16 amino acids. Germline values: CDR1 MNHNS, CDR2 SASEGT. Trimming cost V 4 bases and J 3 bases; bases outside gene matches: 11. CDR3 bases: TGTGCCAGCAGTGCCCCAACCGGACAGGGCTACTACGAGCAGTACTTC. This codes for CASSAPTGQGYYEQYF.

The CDR3 nucleotides are TGTGCCAGCAGCTCTACAGGGTACTCTGGGGCCAACGTCCTGACTTTC. Encoded protein: CASSSTGYSGANVLTF. The genes are TRBV7-3 and TRBJ2-6, with D possibly matching TRBD1 (6 bases). Germline values: CDR1 SGHTA, CDR2 FQGTGA. V lost 4 bases, J lost 0 bases, and 10 bases lay in between. This CDR3 has 16 amino acids.

The chain joins TRBV4-1 to TRBJ1-2, with unresolved D. Trimming stripped 6 bases from V and 6 bases from J, with 23 bases between. This CDR3 region has 16 residues. Germline CDR1 reads MGHRA; CDR2 reads YSYEKL. The CDR3 sequence is CASSPWAGIGNNGYTF. CDR3 nucleotides: TGCGCCAGCAGTCCTTGGGCTGGGATAGGGAATAATGGCTACACCTTC.

The rearrangement joins TRBV27 to TRBJ1-2, with TRBD1 as a possible D gene (6 bases). Germline V gene lookup returns CDR1 MNHEY and CDR2 SMNVEV (reference sequence). V lost 6 bases to trimming and J lost 5 bases, with 19 bases between them. The CDR3 is made up of 15 amino acids. The CDR3 region is CASRHRDTFDYGYTF. The CDR3 DNA reads as TGTGCCAGCAGGCACCGGGACACCTTTGATTATGGCTACACCTTC.

V and J are TRBV6-5 and TRBJ1-3; possibly TRBD1 for D (5 bases). The CDR3 is 15 amino acids. Trimming stripped 0 bases from V and 4 bases from J, with 10 bases between. CDR1 and CDR2 (germline): MNHEY, SVGAGI. Here the CDR3 reads CASSYSPGAGNTIYF. As DNA, the CDR3 is TGTGCCAGCAGTTACTCCCCCGGGGCCGGAAACACCATATATTTT.

The V gene is TRBV11-2, the J gene TRBJ2-1; D may be TRBD1 or TRBD2 (5 bases each). The germline gives CDR1 SGHAT, CDR2 FQNNGV. CDR3 length: 13 residues. V shed 3 bases and J shed 10 bases, with 13 bases lying between them. CDR3 nucleotide sequence: TGTGCCAGCAGCTTCGGGGCTCGAGGGGAGCAGTTCTTC. Protein sequence: CASSFGARGEQFF.

In its sample, this clone was seen once. The chain carries TRBV5-1 and TRBJ1-2; D gene uncertain. V lost 0 bases and J 2 bases, leaving 5 bases between the germline ends. CDR3 length: 13 residues. Germline loops: CDR1 SGHRS, CDR2 YFSETQ. CDR3 in DNA: TGCGCCAGCAGCTTGGGGACCAACTATGGCTACACCTTC. Encoded protein: CASSLGTNYGYTF.

The V gene is TRBV10-2, the J gene TRBJ2-1, with TRBD2 matching 10 bases. Germline CDR1 is WSHSY and CDR2 is SAAADI. This CDR3 has 16 amino acids. The junction had 5 bases not matched to a gene; V was cut back by 3 bases and J by 3 bases. The CDR3: CASSDLGLADYNEQFF. The CDR3 DNA sequence: TGCGCCAGCAGTGACCTCGGACTAGCGGACTACAATGAGCAGTTCTTC.

The CDR3 protein is CASSLTGGQADTQYF. Written as DNA, the CDR3 is TGTGCCAGCAGCTTAACGGGAGGGCAAGCAGATACGCAGTATTTT. The rearrangement joins TRBV7-9 to TRBJ2-3; 8 nucleotides align to TRBD2. Germline trimming cut 2 bases from V and 4 bases from J; bases unmatched to any gene: 5. This CDR3 region has 15 residues. Per germline, CDR1 SEHNR and CDR2 FQNEAQ (reference sequence). The whole variable domain, filled in from reference TRBV7-9 and TRBJ2-3, reads DTGVSQNPRHKITKRGQNVTFRCDPISEHNRLYWYRQTLGQGPEFLTYFQNEAQLEKSRLLSDRFSAERPKGSFSTLEIQRTEQGDSAMYLCASSLTGGQADTQYFGPGTRLTVL.

In DNA, the CDR3 is TGTGCCAGCAGTTTTCTCCAGGATGATCAGGAGACCCAGTACTTC. Translated, it gives CASSFLQDDQETQYF. V gene TRBV28 combines with J gene TRBJ2-5; D call uncertain. Germline lookup yields CDR1 MDHEN and CDR2 SYDVKM. Trimming took off 3 bases at V and 5 bases at J, with 16 bases between the two ends. This CDR3 is built from 15 residues.

The chain recombines TRBV7-2 with TRBJ2-4; 8 positions agree with TRBD2. Germline V gives CDR1 SGHTA, CDR2 FQGNSA. The CDR3 has 16 amino acids. The J segment lost 0 bases and the V segment lost 2 bases, leaving 3 bases of the junction unmatched. This CDR3 is CASSLRLAGAKNIQYF. DNA of the CDR3: TGTGCCAGCAGCTTAAGGCTAGCGGGAGCCAAAAACATTCAGTACTTC.

This clone is a singleton in its sample. The chain links TRBV10-3 to TRBJ2-3, with 8 bases that match TRBD2. Germline CDR1 and CDR2: ENHRY and SYGVKD. The V and J ends lost 3 bases and 6 bases, in that order; junction bases with no gene match: 5. This CDR3 spans 14 amino acids. CDR3 loop: CAISDRLAWDTQYF. CDR3 coding DNA: TGTGCCATCAGTGACCGACTAGCGTGGGATACGCAGTATTTT.

This rearrangement joins TRBV7-8 to TRBJ1-2, with D perhaps matching TRBD1 (5 bases). The V gene's germline CDR1 is SGHVS and CDR2 FQNEAQ. Trimming shortened V by 3 bases and J by 5 bases, and 10 bases separated the two germline ends. The CDR3 consists of 13 residues. DNA of the CDR3: TGTGCCAGCAGCTTTCAGGGAGAATATGGCTACACCTTC. It yields the protein CASSFQGEYGYTF. Full variable domain (missing parts from reference TRBV7-8 and TRBJ1-2): GAGVSQSPRYKVAKRGQDVALRCDPISGHVSLFWYQQALGQGPEFLTYFQNEAQLDKSGLPSDRFFAERPEGSVSTLKIQRTQQEDSAVYLCASSFQGEYGYTFGSGTRLTVV.

Points on this clone: The same CDR3 also results from other DNA sequences found in this sample. The chain recombines TRBV4-3 with TRBJ2-7; weak D call: TRBD2 (6 bases). Trimming took off 1 base at V and 2 bases at J, with 12 bases between the two ends. The germline gives CDR1 LGHNA, CDR2 YSLEER. The CDR3 is 15 residues long. CDR3 nucleotides: TGCGCCAGCAGCCAAGTTGGGGACTCACCCTACGAGCAGTACTTC. Its translation: CASSQVGDSPYEQYF.

The chain is built from TRBV4-3 and TRBJ2-2; 12 nucleotides align to TRBD2. Per the germline V gene, CDR1 is LGHNA and CDR2 is YSLEER. Trimming took 1 base from V and 6 from J; bases not matched to a gene: 3. This CDR3 region has 16 residues. In DNA form, the CDR3 reads TGCGCCAGCAGCCAAGGACTAGCGGGAGTATCCGGGGAGCTGTTTTTT. It translates to CASSQGLAGVSGELFF.

The chain links TRBV7-9 to TRBJ2-2; perhaps TRBD1 as D (5 bases). The CDR3 length is 19 residues. CDR1 is SEHNR and CDR2 is FQNEAQ in the germline V gene (reference sequence). V was trimmed by 2 bases and J by 1 base, leaving 20 bases between them. Written as DNA, the CDR3 is TGTGCCAGCAGCTTATCTCCGAAAAGCAGGGTAGAGAACACCGGGGAGCTGTTTTTT. It is translated as CASSLSPKSRVENTGELFF.

J is TRBJ2-5 and V is TRBV9; tentatively, D is TRBD2 (6 bases). Germline V lookup: CDR1 SGDLS, CDR2 YYNGEE. The CDR3 has 16 residues. V was shortened by 0 bases and J by 5 bases, with 17 bases between the two germline ends. The CDR3 bases are TGTGCCAGCAGCGTAGGAGATCAGGGCGGGGAGGAGACCCAGTACTTC. Translation: CASSVGDQGGEETQYF.

The chain uses TRBV9 and TRBJ2-3; 14 bases agree with TRBD2. The germline V gene encodes CDR1 SGDLS and CDR2 YYNGEE. The V segment lost 4 bases and the J segment 4 bases; nucleotides outside the gene matches: 14. This CDR3 has 19 amino acids. CDR3 sequence reads: CASSPHSGTSGRGADTQYF. CDR3 DNA sequence: TGTGCCAGCAGCCCACACTCCGGGACTAGCGGGAGAGGAGCAGATACGCAGTATTTT.

V and J are TRBV10-1 and TRBJ2-1, with 12 bases identical to TRBD2. The trim removed 6 bases at V and 9 bases at J, leaving 12 bases unmatched. Per the germline V gene, CDR1 is WNHNN and CDR2 is SYGVQD (reference sequence). The CDR3 has 16 residues. CDR3 amino acids: CASRDKTSGRDFEQFF. CDR3 nucleotides: TGCGCCAGCAGGGACAAGACTAGCGGGAGAGATTTTGAGCAGTTCTTC.

The chain carries TRBV5-4 and TRBJ2-7; D is perhaps TRBD1 (6 bases). The germline V gene encodes CDR1 SGHNT and CDR2 YYREEE (reference sequence). Trimming took off 4 bases at V and 5 bases at J, with 10 bases between the two ends. This CDR3 is 12 amino acids long. DNA for the CDR3: TGTGCCAGCAGCACCGACAGGAACGAGCAGTACTTC. It is translated as CASSTDRNEQYF.

This clone was detected only a few times. The chain has TRBV19 and TRBJ1-1, with 7 bases fitting TRBD1. Germline CDR1 and CDR2: LNHDA and SQIVND (reference sequence). Trimming took 6 bases from V and 1 from J; bases not matched to a gene: 5. There are 14 residues in the CDR3. CDR3 in amino acids: CASSLGQTNTEAFF. DNA for the CDR3: TGTGCCAGTAGCCTGGGACAGACGAACACTGAAGCTTTCTTT. Drawing the rest from reference TRBV19 and TRBJ1-1, the complete variable domain is DGGITQSPKYLFRKEGQNVTLSCEQNLNHDAMYWYRQDPGQGLRLIYYSQIVNDFQKGDIAEGYSVSREKKESFPLTVTSAQKNPTAFYLCASSLGQTNTEAFFGQGTRLTVV.

This chain joins TRBV2 and TRBJ2-7; 11 bases map to TRBD2. J gave up 6 bases and V 8 bases, and 12 bases lay outside the gene matches. The CDR3 is 15 amino acids. The germline V gene encodes CDR1 SNHLY and CDR2 FYNNEI. The CDR3 nucleotides read TGTGCCAGCCGGCCTAGCGGGAGGCAAGCTCTCGAGCAGTACTTC. Its protein is CASRPSGRQALEQYF.

DNA of the CDR3: TGTGCCAGCAGCCTACCGGGACAGACTATCTCTGGGGCCAACGTCCTGACTTTC. As protein: CASSLPGQTISGANVLTF. The chain is built from TRBV7-9 and TRBJ2-6, with TRBD1 identical over 7 bases. V gave up 5 bases and J gave up 0 bases; unmatched junction bases: 10. CDR3 length equals 18 residues. Germline V gene data show CDR1 as SEHNR and CDR2 as FQNEAQ (reference sequence).

V usage is TRBV5-1 and J usage is TRBJ2-5; D remains unclear. Germline assignment: CDR1 SGHRS and CDR2 YFSETQ. Between the trimmed V and J ends, which lost 5 bases and 2 bases, there was a span of 16 bases. The CDR3 has 15 residues. CDR3 protein: CASSPDNSEQETQYF. Written as DNA, the CDR3 is TGCGCCAGCAGTCCCGACAACTCAGAACAAGAGACCCAGTACTTC. The whole variable domain, filled in from reference TRBV5-1 and TRBJ2-5, reads KAGVTQTPRYLIKTRGQQVTLSCSPISGHRSVSWYQQTPGQGLQFLFEYFSETQRNKGNFPGRFSGRQFSNSRSEMNVSTLELGDSALYLCASSPDNSEQETQYFGPGTRLLVL.

The chain links TRBV7-9 to TRBJ2-1; TRBD2 matches 12 bases. The germline V gene has CDR1 SEHNR and CDR2 FQNEAQ (reference sequence). The CDR3 is made up of 15 amino acids. The J segment lost 6 bases and the V segment lost 6 bases, leaving 6 bases of the junction unmatched. The CDR3 bases are TGTGCCAGCAGTTACGGACTAGCGGGAAGCAATGAGCAGTTCTTC. Its protein is CASSYGLAGSNEQFF.

This clone was detected only once. This rearrangement joins TRBV28 to TRBJ2-3, with D hard to call. V lost 9 bases and J 0 bases, leaving 10 bases between the germline ends. CDR3 size: 13 residues. Germline V gene sequence: CDR1 MDHEN, CDR2 SYDVKM. CDR3 in DNA: TGTGCCAGTTCAGGATTTAGCACAGATACGCAGTATTTT. As protein: CASSGFSTDTQYF.

The chain couples TRBV6-5 to TRBJ2-7; 8 bases are a match to TRBD2. Germline V lookup: CDR1 MNHEY, CDR2 SVGAGI. V gave up 7 bases and J gave up 2 bases; unmatched junction bases: 7. The CDR3 loop spans 14 amino acids. The chain's CDR3 is CASTKTGGAYEQYF. In nucleotides, the CDR3 is TGTGCCAGCACCAAAACCGGGGGGGCCTACGAGCAGTACTTC.

This chain links TRBV19 with TRBJ1-5, with D possibly matching TRBD1 (5 bases). Trimming cost V 5 bases and J 4 bases, with 12 bases left between them. The CDR3 loop spans 14 amino acids. CDR1 and CDR2 from the germline V gene are LNHDA and SQIVND (reference sequence). CDR3: CASSLMTVNQPQHF. In DNA form, the CDR3 reads TGTGCCAGTAGTTTAATGACAGTGAATCAGCCCCAGCATTTT.

This clone has just one count. V and J are TRBV16 and TRBJ1-5, with D perhaps matching TRBD1 (5 bases). Germline CDR1 reads KGHSY; CDR2 reads FQNENV. Trimming left V 6 bases short and J 4 bases short, with 13 bases between. The CDR3 totals 14 residues. As DNA, the CDR3 is TGTGCCAGCAGTTCAACGGGGGTGAATCAGCCCCAGCATTTT. It specifies CASSSTGVNQPQHF.

V and J are TRBV9 and TRBJ2-3, with TRBD2 matching 7 bases. J was trimmed by 2 bases and V by 0 bases; bases with no gene match: 6. There are 16 residues in the CDR3. CDR1 is SGDLS, CDR2 YYNGEE, per germline. The CDR3 region is CASSVGKREATDTQYF. As DNA, the CDR3 is TGTGCCAGCAGCGTAGGGAAGCGGGAAGCCACAGATACGCAGTATTTT.